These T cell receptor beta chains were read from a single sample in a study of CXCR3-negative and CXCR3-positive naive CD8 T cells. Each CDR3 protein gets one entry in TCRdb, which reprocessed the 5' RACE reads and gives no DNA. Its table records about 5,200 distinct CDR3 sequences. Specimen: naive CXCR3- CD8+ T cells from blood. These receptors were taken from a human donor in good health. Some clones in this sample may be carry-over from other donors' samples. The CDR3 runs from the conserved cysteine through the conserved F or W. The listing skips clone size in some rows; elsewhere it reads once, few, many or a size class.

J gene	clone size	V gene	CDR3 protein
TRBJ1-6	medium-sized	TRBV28	CATHRDFSLHF
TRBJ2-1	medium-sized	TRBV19	CASSPLAGANDEQFF
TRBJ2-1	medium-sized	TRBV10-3	CAISVGTERYEQFF
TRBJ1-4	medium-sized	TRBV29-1	CSVELRGYLFF
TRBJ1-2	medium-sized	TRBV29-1	CSVDSRDRGADGYGYTF
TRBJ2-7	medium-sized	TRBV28	CASSPQEGPPYEQYF
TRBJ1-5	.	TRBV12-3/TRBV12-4	CASSLTGSNQPQHF
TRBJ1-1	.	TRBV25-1	CASSDWGSRQAFF
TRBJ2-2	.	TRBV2	CASSGEEGLIGELFF
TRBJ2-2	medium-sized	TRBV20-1	CSARRSGELFF
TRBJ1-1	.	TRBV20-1	CSARDRLAGLNTEAFF
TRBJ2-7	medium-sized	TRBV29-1	CSVKTGITYEQYF
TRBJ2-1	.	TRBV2	CASSVGHNEQFF
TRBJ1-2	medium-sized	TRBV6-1	CASRSIPANYGYTF
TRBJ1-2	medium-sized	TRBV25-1	CASSELKRQGCYGYTF
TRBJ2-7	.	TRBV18	CASSPSGGEEQYF
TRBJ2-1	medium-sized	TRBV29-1	CSVGLYNDNEQFF
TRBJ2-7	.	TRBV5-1	CASSWGLVVAGASYEQYF
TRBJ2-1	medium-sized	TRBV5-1	CASSPGTSRPYNEQFF
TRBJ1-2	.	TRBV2	CASGDRVELDYGYTF
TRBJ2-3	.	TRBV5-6	CASSLSGSITDTQYF
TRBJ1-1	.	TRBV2	CASRDRPDQAFF